These 17 T cell receptor beta chains were all obtained from the same sample, sequenced in a study of siplizumab effects on memory and regulatory T cells. TCRdb keeps only in-frame clones here, not all; method: immunoSEQ multiplex PCR. The sample gives over 45,000 clones, about 98% of which show up once; around 1% is in the top ten. The source material was naive CD8+ T cells sorted from blood. These receptors were obtained from a human donor in good health.

The rearrangement uses TRBV6-5 and TRBJ1-2; D call uncertain. The germline V gene encodes CDR1 MNHEY and CDR2 SVGAGI. The CDR3 spans 14 residues. V dropped 5 bases and J dropped 0 bases, with 10 bases sitting between them. The CDR3 coding sequence is TGTGCCAGCAGTATCGACGGGACTAACTATGGCTACACCTTC. It is translated as CASSIDGTNYGYTF.

This clone was counted a single time. The CDR3 loop is CASAGARGFREQYF. Here the CDR3 DNA reads TGTGCCAGCGCCGGGGCGAGGGGGTTCCGCGAGCAGTACTTC. The chain carries TRBV28 and TRBJ2-7, with D possibly matching TRBD1 (6 bases). The CDR3 is made up of 14 amino acids. Germline assignment: CDR1 MDHEN and CDR2 SYDVKM. V shed 8 bases and J shed 6 bases, with 20 bases lying between them.

J is TRBJ2-1 and V is TRBV25-1; TRBD1 is a possible D gene (6 bases). Trimming shortened V by 2 bases and J by 3 bases, and 11 bases separated the two germline ends. The V gene's germline CDR1 is MGHDK and CDR2 SYGVNS. The CDR3 is 15 residues long. CDR3 in DNA: TGTGCCAGCAGTGAAGGGGGCGGAATCTACAATGAGCAGTTCTTC. It is translated as CASSEGGGIYNEQFF.

This clone appeared once. The rearrangement uses TRBV19 and TRBJ1-5, with 9 bases lining up with TRBD1. Germline values: CDR1 LNHDA, CDR2 SQIVND (reference sequence). With V trimmed by 3 bases and J by 3 bases, 12 bases remained unmatched. This CDR3 has 18 residues. The CDR3 is CASSIGGQGLTYNQPQHF. The CDR3 DNA is TGTGCCAGTAGTATTGGGGGACAGGGCTTGACCTACAATCAGCCCCAGCATTTT.

This chain joins TRBV5-6 and TRBJ2-2; D not resolved. The germline V and J ends were trimmed by 0 bases and 4 bases, with 7 bases remaining between them. The CDR3 spans 14 residues. The germline V gene encodes CDR1 SGHDT and CDR2 YYEEEE. CDR3 bases: TGTGCCAGCAGCTTGGTTCTTATCACCGGGGAGCTGTTTTTT. This sequence encodes CASSLVLITGELFF.

V gene TRBV7-6 combines with J gene TRBJ1-3, with D maybe TRBD1 (5 bases). The CDR3 is 14 amino acids. Per the germline V gene, CDR1 is SGHVS and CDR2 is FNYEAQ. V lost 2 bases, J lost 9 bases, and 14 bases lay in between. This CDR3 reads CASSLTGTRGTIYF. The DNA of the CDR3 is TGTGCCAGCAGCTTAACCGGGACGCGGGGCACCATATATTTT.

The chain has TRBV6-1 and TRBJ2-7; D ambiguous. The V gene's germline CDR1 is MNHNS and CDR2 SASEGT. This CDR3 comprises 13 residues. Between the trimmed V and J ends, which lost 11 bases and 3 bases, there was a span of 17 bases. The CDR3 bases are TGTGCCGTCGGAACAGCCACTCTCTACGAGCAGTACTTC. It translates to CAVGTATLYEQYF.

The chain couples TRBV7-9 to TRBJ2-5; 8 bases line up with TRBD1. The CDR3 runs to 19 residues. Germline V gene sequence: CDR1 SEHNR, CDR2 FQNEAQ (reference sequence). V dropped 3 bases and J dropped 1; count of bases not matched to a gene: 16. In DNA form, the CDR3 reads TGTGCCAGCAGCTTTCAAGGGCCGGACAGGGTGTCGCTCCAAGAGACCCAGTACTTC. Encoded protein: CASSFQGPDRVSLQETQYF.

The rearrangement links TRBV5-6 to TRBJ2-7; tentatively, D is TRBD1 or TRBD2 (5 bases each). In germline, CDR1 is SGHDT, CDR2 YYEEEE. This CDR3 spans 15 amino acids. Trimming left V 0 bases short and J 4 bases short, with 14 bases between. The CDR3 reads CASSLGGAGLYEQYF. In nucleotides, the CDR3 is TGTGCCAGCAGCTTGGGAGGGGCAGGGTTGTACGAGCAGTACTTC.

The rearrangement links TRBV6-1 to TRBJ1-2, with D possibly matching TRBD1 (6 bases). Germline V gene sequence: CDR1 MNHNS, CDR2 SASEGT. The CDR3 extends over 17 amino acids. V dropped 4 bases and J dropped 5 bases, with 23 bases sitting between them. The CDR3 nucleotides are TGTGCCAGCAGTGCGTCGTGGGGGGCCCAAGGTCGATATGGCTACACCTTC. This translates into CASSASWGAQGRYGYTF.

This sequence joins TRBV9 and TRBJ1-1; 8 bases align to TRBD1. The CDR3 length is 15 residues. Looked up from germline, CDR1 is SGDLS and CDR2 is YYNGEE. Germline trimming cut 1 base from V and 5 bases from J; bases unmatched to any gene: 7. Here the CDR3 DNA reads TGTGCCAGCAGCGTATGGAGTCAGGGGGCTACTGAAGCTTTCTTT. Translation: CASSVWSQGATEAFF.

The V and J genes are TRBV19 and TRBJ1-1; perhaps TRBD1 as D (5 bases). CDR3 length: 14 residues. V dropped 5 bases and J dropped 5 bases, with 15 bases sitting between them. Germline V CDR1 and CDR2: LNHDA, SQIVND (reference sequence). This chain's CDR3 is CASSSSYKGTEAFF. The CDR3 coding sequence is TGTGCCAGTAGTTCCTCCTATAAGGGGACTGAAGCTTTCTTT.

In this sample, this clone turned up once. The gene calls are TRBV5-1 and TRBJ2-7, with 10 bases identical to TRBD2. The J segment lost 2 bases and the V segment lost 5 bases, leaving 16 bases of the junction unmatched. Per germline, CDR1 SGHRS and CDR2 YFSETQ. The CDR3 spans 18 residues. Here the CDR3 reads CASRIGLAGEGMTYEQYF. Here the CDR3 DNA reads TGCGCCAGCAGGATAGGGCTAGCGGGAGAAGGGATGACCTACGAGCAGTACTTC.

CDR3 sequence: CASSLDRGSETQYF. CDR3 in DNA: TGCGCCAGCAGTCTCGACAGGGGTTCGGAGACCCAGTACTTC. This sequence joins TRBV23-1 and TRBJ2-5, with TRBD1 matching 8 bases. TRBV23-1 is an ORF, and what it does is uncertain. There are 14 residues in the CDR3. The junction had 6 bases not matched to a gene; V was cut back by 4 bases and J by 5 bases.

The chain uses TRBV27 and TRBJ1-5, with 9 bases matching TRBD1. The V segment lost 5 bases and the J segment 0 bases; nucleotides outside the gene matches: 2. Germline CDR1 MNHEY, CDR2 SMNVEV (reference sequence). CDR3 length: 15 amino acids. CDR3 in DNA: TGTGCCAGCAGTGCGGGACAGGGTAGCAATCAGCCCCAGCATTTT. This gives the protein CASSAGQGSNQPQHF.

The chain recombines TRBV9 with TRBJ2-1; no clear D. CDR1 and CDR2 (germline): SGDLS, YYNGEE. This CDR3 region has 14 residues. V lost 2 bases, J lost 4 bases, and 10 bases lay in between. CDR3 nucleotides: TGTGCCAGCAGCGTGGCCGGATTTTACAATGAGCAGTTCTTC. Protein sequence: CASSVAGFYNEQFF. Full variable domain (missing parts from reference TRBV9 and TRBJ2-1): DSGVTQTPKHLITATGQRVTLRCSPRSGDLSVYWYQQSLDQGLQFLIQYYNGEERAKGNILERFSAQQFPDLHSELNLSSLELGDSALYFCASSVAGFYNEQFFGPGTRLTVL.

This clone occurred once. The rearrangement joins TRBV30 to TRBJ2-7, with 8 bases that match TRBD2. Germline-derived CDR1 and CDR2 are GTSNPN and SVGIG (reference sequence). The CDR3 has 14 amino acids. V trimming: 0 bases; J trimming: 4 bases; junction bases outside the gene matches: 5. The CDR3 spells CAWSVGAGAYEQYF. In nucleotides, the CDR3 is TGTGCCTGGAGTGTAGGAGCGGGAGCTTACGAGCAGTACTTC.